These 20 T cell receptor beta chains originate from one sample sequenced in a study of beta chain features in type 1 diabetes. The isolated RNA, all of it, was reverse transcribed, so expressed TCRB transcripts were what got sequenced. TCRdb's table, derived via immunoSEQ multiplex PCR, lists solely in-frame clones and lacks some. The sample shows under 400,000 clones, around 13% of them seen only once. Specimen: central memory CD4+ T cells from blood. The receptors stem from a man aged 30 to 39 in good health.

This clone was seen a few times. Here the CDR3 reads CASSRSGGADTQYF. CDR3 in DNA: TGCGCCAGCAGCCGTTCAGGTGGCGCAGATACGCAGTATTTT. The V gene is TRBV5-1, the J gene TRBJ2-3; D unresolved. Trimming left V 4 bases short and J 4 bases short, with 13 bases between. CDR1 and CDR2 from the germline V gene are SGHRS and YFSETQ. The CDR3 has 14 residues.

The V gene is TRBV6-5, the J gene TRBJ1-5; the match to TRBD1 covers 7 bases. This CDR3 is 14 amino acids long. V trimming: 8 bases; J trimming: 6 bases; junction bases outside the gene matches: 10. Germline values: CDR1 MNHEY, CDR2 SVGAGI. The CDR3 region has the DNA TGTGCCAGCGCTAGGGGGCCCCGGGGTCAGCCCCAGCATTTT. This codes for CASARGPRGQPQHF.

The rearrangement links TRBV21-1 to TRBJ2-1; TRBD2 is the table's D call and was not checked against the DNA. TRBV21-1 is tagged as a pseudogene. The CDR3 contains 15 residues. The CDR3 protein is CASNELAGTNNEQFF. The DNA for the CDR3 is TGTGCCAGCAACGAACTAGCGGGGACTAACAATGAGCAGTTCTTC.

CDR3 DNA: TGTGCCATCAGGGGCGACTCTGGAAACACCATATATTTT. Protein sequence: CAIRGDSGNTIYF. The rearrangement joins TRBV10-3 to TRBJ1-3; D is unclear. The germline gives CDR1 ENHRY, CDR2 SYGVKD. The CDR3 extends over 13 amino acids. The V end was cut by 6 bases, the J end by 0 bases, with 6 bases between.

This clone was seen more than once but under ten times. The genes are TRBV29-1 and TRBJ2-7, with D perhaps assigned TRBD1 or TRBD2 (5 bases each). The V end lost 5 bases, the J end lost 5 bases, and 19 bases lay between the germline ends. The CDR3 totals 14 residues. The V gene's germline CDR1 is SQVTM and CDR2 ANQGSEA. The CDR3 DNA follows: TGCAGCGTTCGCCGAGGGGCGTCCGGGCACGAGCAGTACTTC. Encoded protein: CSVRRGASGHEQYF.

The genes are TRBV11-2 and TRBJ1-1; 9 bases align to TRBD1. Germline V gene sequence: CDR1 SGHAT, CDR2 FQNNGV. V gave up 7 bases and J gave up 9 bases; unmatched junction bases: 18. This CDR3 comprises 16 residues. The chain's CDR3 is CASKPQASDRGRKAFF. The CDR3 DNA sequence: TGTGCCAGCAAACCCCAAGCCTCGGACAGGGGTCGAAAAGCTTTCTTT.

The chain joins TRBV6-1 to TRBJ2-1; 7 bases agree with TRBD2. The CDR3 consists of 12 residues. Germline-derived CDR1 and CDR2 are MNHNS and SASEGT. The trim removed 3 bases at V and 13 bases at J, leaving 6 bases unmatched. The CDR3 DNA is TGTGCCAGCAGTGAGATGGCGGGGGAACAGTTCTTC. Its protein product is CASSEMAGEQFF.

V gene TRBV9 combines with J gene TRBJ2-3, with 8 bases lining up with TRBD2. CDR3 length: 16 residues. Germline V gives CDR1 SGDLS, CDR2 YYNGEE. Trimming removed 0 bases from V and 2 bases from J; junction bases left unmatched: 5. The CDR3 protein is CASSVDLAGPTDTQYF. CDR3 DNA sequence: TGTGCCAGCAGCGTAGATCTAGCGGGCCCCACAGATACGCAGTATTTT.

This clone was observed a few times. V usage is TRBV7-2 and J usage is TRBJ2-5, with D possibly being TRBD1 (5 bases). V lost 0 bases, J lost 5 bases, and 13 bases lay in between. CDR1 is SGHTA and CDR2 is FQGNSA in the germline V gene. This CDR3 has 15 amino acids. In nucleotides, the CDR3 is TGTGCCAGCAGCTTAGCAGGGGCGCCCCGGGAGACCCAGTACTTC. Translating gives CASSLAGAPRETQYF.

In its sample, this clone was seen a few times. The chain links TRBV9 to TRBJ2-4; TRBD1 agrees at 7 bases. Trimming cost V 2 bases and J 1 base; bases outside gene matches: 6. Germline V gene data show CDR1 as SGDLS and CDR2 as YYNGEE. The CDR3 sequence is 16 residues long. The CDR3 region has the DNA TGTGCCAGCAGCGTCAGAGGGGGCCTGGCCAAAAACATTCAGTACTTC. It specifies CASSVRGGLAKNIQYF.

The rearrangement uses TRBV11-2 and TRBJ1-1; 12 bases map to TRBD1. The length of the CDR3 is 15 residues. Germline V gives CDR1 SGHAT, CDR2 FQNNGV. Trimming cost V 5 bases and J 10 bases; bases outside gene matches: 11. This chain's CDR3 is CASSPAGTGGSGAFF. Here the CDR3 DNA reads TGTGCCAGCAGCCCCGCGGGGACAGGGGGCTCCGGAGCTTTCTTT.

The rearrangement joins TRBV7-6 to TRBJ2-7; D might be TRBD1 or TRBD2, each matching 5 bases. From germline, CDR1 is SGHVS and CDR2 FNYEAQ. The CDR3 has 15 residues. V dropped 2 bases and J dropped 6 bases, with 17 bases sitting between them. As DNA, the CDR3 is TGTGCCAGCAGCTTAATGGGGCGCGTAGCGTCCGAGCAGTACTTC. Its translation: CASSLMGRVASEQYF. Together with reference TRBV7-6 and TRBJ2-7, the CDR3 gives the full variable domain: GAGVSQSPRYKVTKRGQDVALRCDPISGHVSLYWYRQALGQGPEFLTYFNYEAQQDKSGLPNDRFSAERPEGSISTLTIQRTEQRDSAMYRCASSLMGRVASEQYFGPGTRLTVT.

As concerns this clone: This specimen includes other DNA sequences encoding the same CDR3. The chain joins TRBV11-2 to TRBJ2-1; unclear D gene. This CDR3 has 12 residues. Germline assignment: CDR1 SGHAT and CDR2 FQNNGV. Trimming removed 1 base from V and 9 bases from J, with 7 bases in between. CDR3 sequence reads: CASSLVGSEQFF. The CDR3, as DNA: TGTGCCAGCAGCTTAGTAGGTAGTGAGCAGTTCTTC.

The CDR3 nucleotides are TGTGCCAGCTCACTGAACACCGGGGAGCTGTTTTTT. Translating gives CASSLNTGELFF. J is TRBJ2-2 and V is TRBV18; D is undetermined. The ends were cut back, 4 bases at V and 1 base at J, with 1 base in the middle. CDR1 KGHSH and CDR2 LQKENI come from the germline V gene. The CDR3 totals 12 residues.

In its sample, this clone was seen a few times. The gene calls are TRBV18 and TRBJ1-2; D gene unclear. Trimming removed 3 bases from V and 3 bases from J, with 8 bases in between. The CDR3 totals 13 residues. From germline, CDR1 is KGHSH and CDR2 LQKENI. For the CDR3, the DNA is TGTGCCAGCTCACCCTATAGTGACTATGGCTACACCTTC. This encodes CASSPYSDYGYTF.

The CDR3 nucleotides are TGTGCCAGCAGCTTAAAAAACATTCAGTACTTC. Translating it yields CASSLKNIQYF. This chain joins TRBV7-2 and TRBJ2-4; D gene unclear. The CDR3 spans 11 residues. Germline CDR1 reads SGHTA; CDR2 reads FQGNSA. V lost 2 bases, J lost 4 bases, and 0 bases lay in between.

This clone was seen a handful of times. The chain has TRBV6-1 and TRBJ2-5; possible D gene TRBD2, 5 bases. Germline V gene sequence: CDR1 MNHNS, CDR2 SASEGT. The CDR3 sequence is 13 residues long. Trimming took off 8 bases at V and 9 bases at J, with 19 bases between the two ends. CDR3 region: CASVVGPPRAQYF. In DNA, the CDR3 is TGTGCCAGCGTTGTTGGCCCTCCGCGGGCCCAGTACTTC.

This clone was picked up a small number of times. The rearrangement joins TRBV7-2 to TRBJ2-5; 14 bases agree with TRBD2. Germline lookup yields CDR1 SGHTA and CDR2 FQGNSA. Trimming at V came to 5 bases and at J to 5 bases, leaving 7 bases not matched to a gene. The CDR3 length is 16 residues. The CDR3 sequence is CASSHRLAGGLETQYF. In DNA, the CDR3 is TGTGCCAGCAGCCACCGACTAGCGGGGGGGCTTGAGACCCAGTACTTC.

The chain combines TRBV7-9 with TRBJ2-7, with 8 bases lining up with TRBD1. Germline V gene data show CDR1 as SEHNR and CDR2 as FQNEAQ (reference sequence). The CDR3 has 13 residues. The ends lost 6 bases at V and 3 bases at J; junction bases unmatched: 4. The CDR3 DNA reads TGTGCCAGCAGTTTTGGACAGGGCTACGAGCAGTACTTC. It codes for CASSFGQGYEQYF.

This chain joins TRBV23-1 and TRBJ2-2; 9 bases are a match to TRBD2. TRBV23-1 falls under the ORF class, with uncertain function. This CDR3 spans 17 amino acids. Trimming cost V 2 bases and J 5 bases; bases outside gene matches: 9. CDR3 in DNA: TGCGCCAGCAGTCAAGCGTTGGTAGCGGGAGTAACCGGGGAGCTGTTTTTT. This encodes CASSQALVAGVTGELFF.